Each of the 20 T cell receptor beta chains below was sequenced from the same sample in a study of shared clonotypes between healthy human individuals. Sequencing was performed with immunoSEQ multiplex PCR; in TCRdb, only in-frame clones are kept and a portion is missing. Altogether around 1,000,000 clones are present, approximately 80% being singletons, with the ten largest covering 0.89%. The specimen was memory CD4+ T cells from PBMCs. Subset meaning: CD45RA-negative fraction. The receptors stem from a man aged 18 to 30 in good health. Some clones in this sample may be carry-over from other donors' samples.

This clone was picked up a small number of times. The junction shows a germline mismatch at one end, possibly a read error. The chain recombines TRBV15 with TRBJ1-2; 8 bases line up with TRBD1. Germline V gene lookup returns CDR1 LNHNV and CDR2 YYDKDF (reference sequence). The CDR3 is made up of 12 amino acids. The CDR3: CATSRDRQGRSF. CDR3 DNA: TGTGCCACCAGCAGAGATCGACAGGGGAGGAGCTTC.

V is TRBV7-8 and J is TRBJ1-3; no clear D. The CDR3 runs to 16 residues. CDR1 and CDR2 (germline): SGHVS, FQNEAQ. Trimming shortened V by 7 bases and J by 0 bases, and 16 bases separated the two germline ends. CDR3 residues: CASNIGGALSGNTIYF. The CDR3 bases are TGTGCCAGCAATATTGGTGGAGCTCTCTCTGGAAACACCATATATTTT.

The chain joins TRBV25-1 to TRBJ2-7; D could derive from TRBD1 or TRBD2 (6 bases each). Trimming cost V 8 bases and J 6 bases, with 17 bases left between them. Germline V gene sequence: CDR1 MGHDK, CDR2 SYGVNS. CDR3 length: 13 residues. The CDR3 region is CASGGLQAREQYF. The CDR3 nucleotides read TGTGCCAGCGGGGGGCTCCAAGCTCGCGAGCAGTACTTC.

The chain links TRBV6-5 to TRBJ1-1, with D unclear. Trimming took 0 bases from V and 7 from J, leaving 12 bases between them. Germline loops: CDR1 MNHEY, CDR2 SVGAGI. The CDR3 contains 14 residues. CDR3 protein: CASSYSFRVGEAFF. In DNA form, the CDR3 reads TGTGCCAGCAGTTACTCGTTTAGGGTCGGTGAAGCTTTCTTT.

As concerns this clone: Within the sample, other DNA sequences also encode this same CDR3. The chain has TRBV29-1 and TRBJ2-1, with D maybe TRBD1 (6 bases). Germline loops: CDR1 SQVTM, CDR2 ANQGSEA. The V end lost 3 bases, the J end lost 6 bases, and 12 bases lay between the germline ends. This CDR3 comprises 13 residues. CDR3 sequence reads: CSVDRGRRNEQFF. In nucleotides, the CDR3 is TGCAGCGTTGACAGGGGCCGTCGCAATGAGCAGTTCTTC.

The gene calls are TRBV5-1 and TRBJ2-3; D gene uncertain. V shed 5 bases and J shed 2 bases, with 15 bases lying between them. The CDR3 is 15 residues long. Germline-derived CDR1 and CDR2 are SGHRS and YFSETQ. CDR3: CASSFLPRTTDTQYF. The CDR3 DNA is TGCGCCAGCAGTTTCCTACCTAGAACCACAGATACGCAGTATTTT.

The gene calls are TRBV27 and TRBJ2-7; 11 nucleotides line up with TRBD1. The CDR3 runs 15 residues. J was trimmed by 7 bases and V by 5 bases; bases with no gene match: 10. Germline lookup yields CDR1 MNHEY and CDR2 SMNVEV (reference sequence). The DNA of the CDR3 is TGTGCCAGCAGTCCCACCGGGACAGGGGGTCGTGAGCAGTACTTC. It is translated as CASSPTGTGGREQYF.

On this clone itself: The same CDR3 can be traced to other DNA sequences in this sample. This chain links TRBV11-2 with TRBJ1-2; D may be TRBD1 (6 bases). CDR3 size: 15 residues. Germline-derived CDR1 and CDR2 are SGHAT and FQNNGV. V shed 6 bases and J shed 4 bases, with 18 bases lying between them. The CDR3 here is CASSYHGRGGYGYTF. In nucleotides, the CDR3 is TGTGCCAGCAGTTATCACGGCAGGGGTGGCTATGGCTACACCTTC.

This clone was observed once. Other DNA sequences in the same sample also yield this CDR3. This chain joins TRBV7-2 and TRBJ1-1, with TRBD1 identical over 8 bases. The trim removed 0 bases at V and 0 bases at J, leaving 0 bases unmatched. The germline V gene has CDR1 SGHTA and CDR2 FQGNSA. This CDR3 has 15 residues. CDR3 protein: CASSLAGQVNTEAFF. In nucleotides, the CDR3 is TGTGCCAGCAGCTTAGCGGGACAGGTGAACACTGAAGCTTTCTTT.

This clone was observed a few times. The chain recombines TRBV5-1 with TRBJ2-3; D unresolved. This CDR3 has 12 amino acids. Germline CDR1 is SGHRS and CDR2 is YFSETQ. The V gene lost 4 bases and the J gene lost 2 bases, with 5 bases spanning the gap. CDR3 region: CASSLNTDTQYF. As DNA, the CDR3 is TGCGCCAGCAGCCTGAACACAGATACGCAGTATTTT.

Turning to this clone: A junction boundary mismatches the germline segment, possibly from a read error. This chain connects TRBV5-1 to TRBJ1-2; 9 positions match TRBD1. Germline V gives CDR1 SGHRS, CDR2 YFSETQ. The CDR3 covers 15 residues. This CDR3 is CASSLTPGQGNGYTF. The CDR3 nucleotides are TGCGCCAGCAGCTTGACCCCGGGACAGGGAAATGGGTACACCTTC. Full variable domain (outside the CDR3, taken from reference TRBV5-1 and TRBJ1-2): KAGVTQTPRYLIKTRGQQVTLSCSPISGHRSVSWYQQTPGQGLQFLFEYFSETQRNKGNFPGRFSGRQFSNSRSEMNVSTLELGDSALYLCASSLTPGQGNGYTFGSGTRLTVV.

This clone appeared once. One end of the junction varies from germline; a read error may be responsible. CDR3 in DNA: TGTGCCAGCTCACCGGGACTAGTATCCTCCGAGCAGTACTTC. Translated: CASSPGLVSSEQYF. The chain couples TRBV18 to TRBJ2-7, with 8 nucleotides matching TRBD2. In germline, CDR1 is KGHSH, CDR2 LQKENI. The CDR3 has 14 residues.

The sample holds one count of this clone. This may be a read error, as it is one base from a much larger clone. This same CDR3 is encoded by further DNA sequences in the sample. The V gene is TRBV28, the J gene TRBJ2-2; D is unresolved. The germline CDR1 and CDR2 sequences are MDHEN and SYDVKM. The CDR3 extends over 11 amino acids. V lost 6 bases to trimming and J lost 3 bases, with 2 bases between them. The CDR3 spells CASRDTGELFF. The CDR3 nucleotides read TGTGCCAGCAGAGACACCGGGGAGCTGTTTTTT.

The chain joins TRBV28 to TRBJ1-2, with unresolved D. Germline V CDR1 and CDR2: MDHEN, SYDVKM. CDR3 length: 14 residues. V was pared by 2 bases and J by 1 base, with 8 bases between. The CDR3 reads CASSLARGNYGYTF. In DNA, the CDR3 is TGTGCCAGCAGTTTAGCAAGAGGTAACTATGGCTACACCTTC.

The J gene is TRBJ2-7, the V gene TRBV11-3; D is perhaps TRBD1 or TRBD2 (6 bases each). V lost 4 bases, J lost 6 bases, and 13 bases lay in between. The CDR3 is 13 residues long. Germline loops: CDR1 SGHNT, CDR2 YENEEA. CDR3 DNA sequence: TGTGCCAGCAGCTCTCGATGGGGGGCCGAGCAGTACTTC. Translating gives CASSSRWGAEQYF.

V and J are TRBV7-2 and TRBJ2-7; D is unresolved. CDR3 length: 15 amino acids. V lost 3 bases and J lost 0, with 12 bases in between. The V gene's germline CDR1 is SGHTA and CDR2 FQGNSA. The CDR3 sequence is CASSFSSQSSYEQYF. The DNA of the CDR3 is TGTGCCAGCAGCTTTTCTTCCCAATCCTCCTACGAGCAGTACTTC.

This clone was seen repeatedly, ten times or more. The chain recombines TRBV7-9 with TRBJ1-1, with D possibly matching TRBD1 (5 bases). Germline CDR1 and CDR2: SEHNR and FQNEAQ (reference sequence). The CDR3 sequence is 11 residues long. Trimming took off 5 bases at V and 11 bases at J, with 12 bases between the two ends. CDR3 region: CASSPDSKAFF. CDR3 nucleotides: TGTGCCAGCAGCCCCGACAGTAAGGCTTTCTTT.

The chain links TRBV7-2 to TRBJ2-1, with D tentatively TRBD2 (6 bases). This CDR3 is 15 amino acids long. V was cut by 5 bases and J by 3 bases, with 14 bases left in between. Germline loops: CDR1 SGHTA, CDR2 FQGNSA. CDR3 in amino acids: CASSDAGSLYNEQFF. The CDR3 coding sequence is TGTGCCAGCAGCGACGCCGGGAGTCTCTACAATGAGCAGTTCTTC.

The CDR3 DNA reads TGTGCCAGCAGTGGCTACGTTAGCTCCTACAATGAGCAGTTCTTC. It yields the protein CASSGYVSSYNEQFF. J is TRBJ2-1 and V is TRBV2, with D unclear. The ends were cut back, 4 bases at V and 0 bases at J, with 10 bases in the middle. The CDR3 has 15 amino acids. Germline-derived CDR1 and CDR2 are SNHLY and FYNNEI.

The CDR3 sequence is CASTTGGLNYEQYF. In DNA, the CDR3 is TGTGCCAGCACCACAGGGGGCCTCAACTACGAGCAGTACTTC. The chain employs TRBV28 and TRBJ2-7; 9 nucleotides line up with TRBD1. Losses at the gene ends were 7 bases for V and 3 bases for J; bases not matched to a gene: 7. Germline V lookup: CDR1 MDHEN, CDR2 SYDVKM. This CDR3 has 14 amino acids.